The T cell receptor (beta chain) described here comes from a study of T-cell memory formation after mild COVID-19. Broader study findings: Clonal second-wave expansions that peaked on day 37 had unconfirmed SARS-CoV-2 specificity. Contracting clones from day 15 to 85 showed balanced CD4/CD8; later expanders favored CD4+. Shrinking CD4+ clones were chiefly CM and EM; CD8+ ones were chiefly EMRA.

As regards this clonotype: Its specificity is unknown.

cDNA libraries for TCR alpha and TCR beta, carrying sample barcodes and UMIs, came from 5'RACE with constant-segment primers. TCRdb passed the 5' RACE reads through MiXCR, listing each CDR3 protein once. The repertoire has about 210,000 distinct CDR3 sequences, 27% of them found once; the top ten carry 11%. The specimen was PBMCs or a T cell subset sorted from them (not recorded which). The receptor comes from an adult woman who had mild COVID-19 (a few samples of this study predate the infection). Cell type and time point are not known.

CDR3 in DNA: TGTGCCAGCAGCCCAGTCGGGACAGGGGGCCTCGAGCAGTACTTC. It encodes CASSPVGTGGLEQYF. The chain links TRBV7-8 to TRBJ2-7; 12 nucleotides match TRBD1. The V gene end was trimmed by 5 bases and the J gene end by 6 bases; junction bases not matched to a gene: 8. The germline V gene has CDR1 SGHVS and CDR2 FQNEAQ. This CDR3 has 15 amino acids.